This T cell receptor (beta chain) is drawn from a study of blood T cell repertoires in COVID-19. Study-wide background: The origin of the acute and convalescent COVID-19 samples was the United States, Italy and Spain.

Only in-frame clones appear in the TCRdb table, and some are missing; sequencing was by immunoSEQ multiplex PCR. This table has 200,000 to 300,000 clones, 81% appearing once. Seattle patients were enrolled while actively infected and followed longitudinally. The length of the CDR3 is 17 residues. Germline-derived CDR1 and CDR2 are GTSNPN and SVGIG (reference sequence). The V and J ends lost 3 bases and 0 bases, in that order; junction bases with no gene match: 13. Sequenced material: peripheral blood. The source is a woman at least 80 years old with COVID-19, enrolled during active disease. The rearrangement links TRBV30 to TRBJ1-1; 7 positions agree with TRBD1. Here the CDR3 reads CAWSAKTGSRMNTEAFF. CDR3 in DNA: TGTGCCTGGAGCGCGAAGACAGGGTCTAGGATGAACACTGAAGCTTTCTTT.